Listed here are 7 T cell receptor beta chains from one sample, sequenced in a study of response to subunit inactivated influenza vaccine (dated by TCRdb to the late 2010s). Libraries were built with RT-PCR. Sequenced on an Illumina HiSeq 2500. The public reads were reanalyzed by TCRdb: fastp trimming at Q25, MiXCR alignment, in-frame beta chains only. Rows are unified per CDR3 protein, each entry keeping the most common DNA and genes. For this sample there are 450,000 to 600,000 distinct CDR3 sequences; around 8% appear just once. The ten most abundant clones make up 13% of the sample. The sample in question was PBMCs from blood, obtained around 25 months after vaccination. These receptors all stem from a man aged 50 to 75 who received an inactivated influenza vaccine. Donor details come from another sample of the same person, matched by shared clones.

This clonotype has more than one count but fewer than ten. This chain connects TRBV5-6 to TRBJ2-7, with D maybe TRBD1 (5 bases). Per germline, CDR1 SGHDT and CDR2 YYEEEE. This CDR3 contains 13 residues. With 7 bases removed from V and 0 bases from J, the gap between germline ends came to 11 bases. In DNA, the CDR3 is TGTGCCAGCCAGACAGTGCACTCCTACGAGCAGTACTTC. Its protein is CASQTVHSYEQYF.

This clonotype was counted at least ten times. The V call is TRBV20-1, the J call TRBJ2-3; perhaps TRBD1 as D (6 bases). Germline V gene lookup returns CDR1 DFQATT and CDR2 SNEGSKA (reference sequence). The CDR3 sequence is 14 residues long. Trimming took off 6 bases at V and 0 bases at J, with 13 bases between the two ends. CDR3 coding DNA: TGCAGTGCCACGGACAGCTCTAGCACAGATACGCAGTATTTT. Protein sequence: CSATDSSSTDTQYF.

V gene TRBV15 combines with J gene TRBJ2-5; TRBD1 matches at 8 bases. The CDR3 is 15 amino acids. The trim removed 0 bases at V and 5 bases at J, leaving 5 bases unmatched. Per germline, CDR1 LNHNV and CDR2 YYDKDF (reference sequence). CDR3 region: CATSRDQGARETQYF. As DNA, the CDR3 is TGTGCCACCAGCAGAGATCAGGGGGCTAGGGAGACCCAGTACTTC. The complete variable domain, with remaining parts taken from reference TRBV15 and TRBJ2-5, reads DAMVIQNPRYQVTQFGKPVTLSCSQTLNHNVMYWYQQKSSQAPKLLFHYYDKDFNNEADTPDNFQSRRPNTSFCFLDIRSPGLGDTAMYLCATSRDQGARETQYFGPGTRLLVL.

This clonotype has a handful of counts. The V gene is TRBV5-1, the J gene TRBJ2-1, with 14 bases fitting TRBD2. The CDR3 has 16 amino acids. V shed 4 bases, J shed 8 bases, and the junction held 8 bases outside the gene matches. Germline CDR1 reads SGHRS; CDR2 reads YFSETQ. DNA of the CDR3: TGCGCCAGCAGCCCACGGACTAGCGGGAGGCGGGATGAGCAGTTCTTC. Protein product: CASSPRTSGRRDEQFF. Drawing the rest from reference TRBV5-1 and TRBJ2-1, the complete variable domain is KAGVTQTPRYLIKTRGQQVTLSCSPISGHRSVSWYQQTPGQGLQFLFEYFSETQRNKGNFPGRFSGRQFSNSRSEMNVSTLELGDSALYLCASSPRTSGRRDEQFFGPGTRLTVL.

This clonotype was detected a few times. V gene TRBV5-1 combines with J gene TRBJ2-7; 7 bases are a match to TRBD1. The CDR3 extends over 13 amino acids. J was trimmed by 4 bases and V by 0 bases; bases with no gene match: 1. The germline V gene has CDR1 SGHRS and CDR2 YFSETQ. Here the CDR3 DNA reads TGCGCCAGCAGCTTGGAGGGACAGTACGAGCAGTACTTC. Residues: CASSLEGQYEQYF. The whole variable domain, filled in from reference TRBV5-1 and TRBJ2-7, reads KAGVTQTPRYLIKTRGQQVTLSCSPISGHRSVSWYQQTPGQGLQFLFEYFSETQRNKGNFPGRFSGRQFSNSRSEMNVSTLELGDSALYLCASSLEGQYEQYFGPGTRLTVT.

This clonotype occurred a few times. The rearrangement joins TRBV20-1 to TRBJ1-2; no clear D gene. The ends were cut back, 6 bases at V and 6 bases at J, with 20 bases in the middle. The CDR3 spans 14 residues. Germline V lookup: CDR1 DFQATT, CDR2 SNEGSKA (reference sequence). The CDR3 region has the DNA TGCAGTGCCTTGGGCGGCCCATCAACTCATGGCTACACCTTC. Its translation is CSALGGPSTHGYTF.

J is TRBJ2-3 and V is TRBV13; 10 bases map to TRBD2. Losses at the gene ends were 1 base for V and 2 bases for J; bases not matched to a gene: 9. Looked up from germline, CDR1 is PRHDT and CDR2 is FYEKMQ (reference sequence). The CDR3 runs to 18 residues. The CDR3 region has the DNA TGTGCCAGCAGCTTAGTGGAGCGGGGGGGCGTTATCACAGATACGCAGTATTTT. Protein: CASSLVERGGVITDTQYF.